Detailed here is one T cell receptor beta chain. Its antigen is undetermined. With the read ending 3 residues before the CDR3 end, the germline J gene is used to fill in that end. This record belongs to a study of T cells in women clearing cervical HPV infection. Study outcomes and limitations: TRBV6-7 abundance was lower in cases than controls (around 0.1% versus 0.15%).

Germline V CDR1 and CDR2: LNHDA, SQIVND (reference sequence). V gave up 7 bases and J gave up 4 bases, with 19 bases separating them. The CDR3 consists of 15 residues. The assay was immunoSEQ multiplex PCR, and TCRdb's table has in-frame clones only and misses some. This repertoire includes 30,000 to 35,000 clones. This clonotype was obtained from a woman aged 18 to 75 with a cervical HPV16 infection that either progressed to CIN3+ or cleared (not recorded which). The chain joins TRBV19 to TRBJ2-5, with TRBD1 as a possible D gene (6 bases). Sample: blood buffy coat. The CDR3 DNA, read in part, is TGTGCCAGTAAGGCGGGCAGGGGCGCAGGAGAGACC. Protein sequence: CASKAGRGAGET. The whole CDR3 protein reads CASKAGRGAGETQYF.